This T cell receptor beta chain is drawn from a study of neurological immune-mediated disorders. Study observations and caveats: The greatest degree of TCR clonal expansion was observed in HTLV-1-associated myelopathy, with the lowest in multiple sclerosis, below that of healthy controls. The multiple sclerosis repertoire cluster had no clinical or MRI feature associated with it.

CDR1 is MDHEN and CDR2 is SYDVKM in the germline V gene. The CDR3 is 15 amino acids. Trimming cost V 4 bases and J 0 bases; bases outside gene matches: 2. This clonotype was seen repeatedly, ten times or more. Its antigen remains unknown. Stored at -80 C, 2 million PBMCs were the source of the unsorted libraries. 5'RACE with 10-nucleotide random UMIs generated the cDNA. TCRdb recomputed calls from the 5' RACE reads with MiXCR, one row per CDR3 protein. The sample yields more than 45,000 distinct CDR3 sequences, roughly 3.5% seen once. This receptor was obtained from a woman in her twenties or thirties with multiple sclerosis. Sequencing was carried out using PBMCs. The chain uses TRBV28 and TRBJ2-2, with 7 bases fitting TRBD1. The CDR3 DNA sequence: TGTGCCAGCAGTTATCAGGGGGCGAACACCGGGGAGCTGTTTTTT. The encoded protein is CASSYQGANTGELFF. The complete variable domain, with remaining parts taken from reference TRBV28 and TRBJ2-2, reads DVKVTQSSRYLVKRTGEKVFLECVQDMDHENMFWYRQDPGLGLRLIYFSYDVKMKEKGDIPEGYSVSREKKERFSLILESASTNQTSMYLCASSYQGANTGELFFGEGSRLTVL.